The rows below give T cell receptor beta chains drawn from one sample of a study of cytomegalovirus exposure and HLA in healthy donors. Sequenced by immunoSEQ multiplex PCR; TCRdb stores in-frame clones only, minus some. The table shows approximately 150,000 clones, with approximately 67% occurring only once. What was sequenced was PBMCs. The receptors were sampled from a woman between 18 and 29 years old in good health and CMV-seropositive. Each CDR3 is given with its conserved first and last residue. Each record gives: clone size, D gene, J gene, V gene, CDR3 DNA, CDR3 protein. The D gene is left open where the match is weak. The size entry is marked missing in some rows and otherwise reads once, few, many or a size class.

clone size: .; D gene: .; J gene: TRBJ1-1; V gene: TRBV5-1; CDR3 DNA: TGCGCCAGCAGCTTGGGGGGAGGCGACACTGAAGCTTTCTTT; CDR3 protein: CASSLGGGDTEAFF
clone size: .; D gene: TRBD2; J gene: TRBJ2-3; V gene: TRBV7-3; CDR3 DNA: TGTGCCAGCAGCTCGGGACTAGCGGAAACAGATACGCAGTATTTT; CDR3 protein: CASSSGLAETDTQYF
clone size: .; D gene: .; J gene: TRBJ2-1; V gene: TRBV6-5; CDR3 DNA: TGTGCCAGCAGTTACAACAGGGATCATGAGCAGTTCTTC; CDR3 protein: CASSYNRDHEQFF
clone size: .; D gene: TRBD1; J gene: TRBJ1-2; V gene: TRBV14; CDR3 DNA: TGTGCCAGCAGCCAAGACCGGACAGGAATCCTCTATGGCTACACCTTC; CDR3 protein: CASSQDRTGILYGYTF
clone size: .; D gene: .; J gene: TRBJ1-1; V gene: TRBV7-2; CDR3 DNA: TGTGCCAGCAGCTTCCCGGGGGGGACCACTGAAGCTTTCTTT; CDR3 protein: CASSFPGGTTEAFF
clone size: few; D gene: .; J gene: TRBJ1-5; V gene: TRBV10-3; CDR3 DNA: TGTGCCATCAGCCCCGAGACAAATCAGCCCCAGCATTTT; CDR3 protein: CAISPETNQPQHF
clone size: .; D gene: .; J gene: TRBJ2-2; V gene: TRBV4-2; CDR3 DNA: TGTGCCAGCAGCCAAGATCCGGCAGCGGGCCAGGCCCCCGGGGAGCTGTTTTTT; CDR3 protein: CASSQDPAAGQAPGELFF
clone size: .; D gene: .; J gene: TRBJ2-7; V gene: TRBV6-1; CDR3 DNA: TGTGCCAGCAGTGAGGAGGACGGGAGCTCCTACGAGCAGTACTTC; CDR3 protein: CASSEEDGSSYEQYF
clone size: .; D gene: .; J gene: TRBJ2-7; V gene: TRBV10-2; CDR3 DNA: TGCGCCAGCAGTGACCCCAGGGGTGGGGAGCGAACCTACGAGCAGTACTTC; CDR3 protein: CASSDPRGGERTYEQYF
clone size: .; D gene: .; J gene: TRBJ1-1; V gene: TRBV19; CDR3 DNA: TGTGCCAGTGGACAGCTAATGAACACTGAAGCTTTCTTT; CDR3 protein: CASGQLMNTEAFF
clone size: .; D gene: .; J gene: TRBJ1-1; V gene: TRBV18; CDR3 DNA: TGTGCCAGCTCCCCGGCGGGGGAAGGGGACACTGAAGCTTTCTTT; CDR3 protein: CASSPAGEGDTEAFF
clone size: few; D gene: TRBD1; J gene: TRBJ1-1; V gene: TRBV13; CDR3 DNA: TGTGCCAGCAGCTTGGGTGACAGGGGGAACACTGAAGCTTTCTTT; CDR3 protein: CASSLGDRGNTEAFF
clone size: .; D gene: .; J gene: TRBJ1-1; V gene: TRBV5-4; CDR3 DNA: TGTGCCAGCGGCTCAGGTCCCACTGAAGCTTTCTTT; CDR3 protein: CASGSGPTEAFF
clone size: .; D gene: TRBD1; J gene: TRBJ2-7; V gene: TRBV5-6; CDR3 DNA: TGTGCCAGCAGCTTGGCCGGGACAGGGATCCCCTACGAGCAGTACTTC; CDR3 protein: CASSLAGTGIPYEQYF
clone size: few; D gene: .; J gene: TRBJ1-1; V gene: TRBV6-5; CDR3 DNA: TGTGCCAGCAGTTACGGGGGGTCGAACACTGAAGCTTTCTTT; CDR3 protein: CASSYGGSNTEAFF
clone size: .; D gene: TRBD1; J gene: TRBJ1-2; V gene: TRBV4-1; CDR3 DNA: TGCACCAGCAGCCAAACCCCTTCGTACGGACAGGTGAATAACTATGGCTACACCTTC; CDR3 protein: CTSSQTPSYGQVNNYGYTF
clone size: .; D gene: .; J gene: TRBJ2-2; V gene: TRBV14; CDR3 DNA: TGTGCCAGCAGCCTTAACCTAGCTCAGTCCGGGGAGCTGTTTTTT; CDR3 protein: CASSLNLAQSGELFF
clone size: .; D gene: TRBD1; J gene: TRBJ1-2; V gene: TRBV18; CDR3 DNA: TGTGCCAGCTCAACGGGACAGGCTCACCTTTATGGCTACACCTTC; CDR3 protein: CASSTGQAHLYGYTF
clone size: .; D gene: .; J gene: TRBJ2-3; V gene: TRBV9; CDR3 DNA: TGTGCCAGCAGCGTAGGACAGATGATAACAGATACGCAGTATTTT; CDR3 protein: CASSVGQMITDTQYF
clone size: .; D gene: .; J gene: TRBJ1-2; V gene: TRBV6-5; CDR3 DNA: TGTGCCACCCTTTGGGGGCCCTATGGCTACACCTTC; CDR3 protein: CATLWGPYGYTF
clone size: .; D gene: .; J gene: TRBJ2-4; V gene: TRBV25-1; CDR3 DNA: TGTGCCAGCATGAATACGGAGGGTATGGACATTCAGTACTTC; CDR3 protein: CASMNTEGMDIQYF
clone size: few; D gene: .; J gene: TRBJ1-1; V gene: TRBV20-1; CDR3 DNA: TGCAGTGCTAGAGAGTATGGGAGGTCTTTCTTT; CDR3 protein: CSAREYGRSFF
clone size: few; D gene: TRBD1; J gene: TRBJ1-3; V gene: TRBV6-8; CDR3 DNA: TGTGCCAGCAGTTTCGGGACAGCCTCTGGAAACACCATATATTTT; CDR3 protein: CASSFGTASGNTIYF
clone size: few; D gene: .; J gene: TRBJ1-2; V gene: TRBV19; CDR3 DNA: TGTGCCAGTCGCTCGACAGGCTATGGCTACACCTTC; CDR3 protein: CASRSTGYGYTF
clone size: .; D gene: TRBD1; J gene: TRBJ2-1; V gene: TRBV25-1; CDR3 DNA: TGTGCCAGCAGTGAATTAGGACAGGGGGCGGTAAATGAGCAGTTCTTC; CDR3 protein: CASSELGQGAVNEQFF
clone size: .; D gene: TRBD2; J gene: TRBJ2-3; V gene: TRBV6-1; CDR3 DNA: TGTGCCACCGAAAGCGGGGAGACAGATACGCAGTATTTT; CDR3 protein: CATESGETDTQYF
clone size: .; D gene: .; J gene: TRBJ2-2; V gene: TRBV7-9; CDR3 DNA: TGTGCCAGCAGGCCGACAGCCGCCGGGGAGCTGTTTTTT; CDR3 protein: CASRPTAAGELFF
clone size: .; D gene: TRBD1; J gene: TRBJ1-1; V gene: TRBV27; CDR3 DNA: TGTGCAACTCTAGGGACAGTGAACACTGAAGCTTTCTTT; CDR3 protein: CATLGTVNTEAFF
clone size: .; D gene: TRBD1; J gene: TRBJ2-1; V gene: TRBV29-1; CDR3 DNA: TGCAGTGCCGGGACAGGAGCTTACAATGAGCAGTTCTTC; CDR3 protein: CSAGTGAYNEQFF
clone size: few; D gene: .; J gene: TRBJ1-1; V gene: TRBV5-1; CDR3 DNA: TGCGCCAGCAGCTTTAGTCAGAACACTGAAGCTTTCTTT; CDR3 protein: CASSFSQNTEAFF
clone size: .; D gene: .; J gene: TRBJ2-1; V gene: TRBV29-1; CDR3 DNA: TGCAGCGTTGAAAGGGCTATGCGGGCTATGAGGGAGCAGTTCTTC; CDR3 protein: CSVERAMRAMREQFF
clone size: .; D gene: TRBD1; J gene: TRBJ2-3; V gene: TRBV4-3; CDR3 DNA: TGCGCCAGCAGCCGGACAGGGTCCAGCACAGATACGCAGTATTTT; CDR3 protein: CASSRTGSSTDTQYF
clone size: .; D gene: TRBD2; J gene: TRBJ2-5; V gene: TRBV13; CDR3 DNA: TGTGCCAGCAGTTGGCGGGGGACCCCAGAGACCCAGTACTTC; CDR3 protein: CASSWRGTPETQYF
clone size: .; D gene: .; J gene: TRBJ2-1; V gene: TRBV7-3; CDR3 DNA: TGTGCCAGCAGCTTACAGGGTCGGGATGAGCAGTTCTTC; CDR3 protein: CASSLQGRDEQFF
clone size: few; D gene: TRBD1; J gene: TRBJ1-2; V gene: TRBV10-3; CDR3 DNA: TGTGCCATCAGTGAGCCTATCCAGGGGGCGGGAGGCTACACCTTC; CDR3 protein: CAISEPIQGAGGYTF
clone size: .; D gene: .; J gene: TRBJ2-1; V gene: TRBV19; CDR3 DNA: TGTGCCAGTAGTATAGCGTCCAGGGGTTCCTACAATGAGCAGTTCTTC; CDR3 protein: CASSIASRGSYNEQFF
clone size: .; D gene: .; J gene: TRBJ2-7; V gene: TRBV6-1; CDR3 DNA: TGTGCCACCCAACCGGTAGCCCCTTCCTACGAGCAGTACTTC; CDR3 protein: CATQPVAPSYEQYF
clone size: .; D gene: TRBD1; J gene: TRBJ2-6; V gene: TRBV19; CDR3 DNA: TGTGCCAGTAGTACCGGGACAGTAAATACGGTCCTGACTTTC; CDR3 protein: CASSTGTVNTVLTF
clone size: .; D gene: .; J gene: TRBJ1-2; V gene: TRBV5-1; CDR3 DNA: TGCGCCAGCAGCCCCTTCACGGATGGCTACACCTTC; CDR3 protein: CASSPFTDGYTF
clone size: few; D gene: TRBD1; J gene: TRBJ2-6; V gene: TRBV5-5; CDR3 DNA: TGTGCCAGCAGGCCTCCGGCACAGGGGTTCTCTGGGGCCAACGTCCTGACTTTC; CDR3 protein: CASRPPAQGFSGANVLTF
clone size: .; D gene: .; J gene: TRBJ2-3; V gene: TRBV14; CDR3 DNA: TGTGCCAGCAGCGGCTTTGTTACAGATACGCAGTATTTT; CDR3 protein: CASSGFVTDTQYF
clone size: .; D gene: .; J gene: TRBJ1-1; V gene: TRBV29-1; CDR3 DNA: TGCAGCGTTGAAGTTTGGTTCAGAGGATTGACTGAAGCTTTCTTT; CDR3 protein: CSVEVWFRGLTEAFF
clone size: .; D gene: .; J gene: TRBJ1-2; V gene: TRBV7-8; CDR3 DNA: TGTGCCAGCAGCTCATCGACAGTGGGCTACACCTTC; CDR3 protein: CASSSSTVGYTF
clone size: .; D gene: .; J gene: TRBJ1-2; V gene: TRBV7-9; CDR3 DNA: TGTGCCAGCAGCTTATTAGGACAGCTCTATGGCTACACCTTC; CDR3 protein: CASSLLGQLYGYTF
clone size: few; D gene: .; J gene: TRBJ2-3; V gene: TRBV4-1; CDR3 DNA: TGCGCCAGCGGATCTAGAGGAGATACGCAGTATTTT; CDR3 protein: CASGSRGDTQYF
clone size: .; D gene: .; J gene: TRBJ1-2; V gene: TRBV19; CDR3 DNA: TGTGCCAGTAGTCAGGGCCTCTACTATGGCTACACCTTC; CDR3 protein: CASSQGLYYGYTF
clone size: .; D gene: TRBD1; J gene: TRBJ2-7; V gene: TRBV6-5; CDR3 DNA: TGTGCCAGCAAGTACAGGGGGGACGAGCAGTACTTC; CDR3 protein: CASKYRGDEQYF
clone size: few; D gene: .; J gene: TRBJ1-3; V gene: TRBV6-5; CDR3 DNA: TGTGCCAGCAGAGGGGGACTAAGCTCTGGAAACACCATATATTTT; CDR3 protein: CASRGGLSSGNTIYF
clone size: .; D gene: .; J gene: TRBJ2-1; V gene: TRBV7-9; CDR3 DNA: TGTGCCAGCAGCCCTCCCCGGGAACTCCTAAATGAGCAGTTCTTC; CDR3 protein: CASSPPRELLNEQFF
clone size: once; D gene: TRBD1; J gene: TRBJ1-1; V gene: TRBV28; CDR3 DNA: TGTGCCAGCAGTTTACTTCAAGGGACAGGGGGCACTGAAGCTTTCTTT; CDR3 protein: CASSLLQGTGGTEAFF
clone size: few; D gene: .; J gene: TRBJ2-2; V gene: TRBV19; CDR3 DNA: TGTGCCAGTAGTATTCGAGTTTTCAGGGCCACGAACACCGGGGAGCTGTTTTTT; CDR3 protein: CASSIRVFRATNTGELFF
clone size: .; D gene: TRBD1; J gene: TRBJ2-7; V gene: TRBV27; CDR3 DNA: TGTGCCAGCAGTATCAGACAGGGGTGGGACGAGCAGTACTTC; CDR3 protein: CASSIRQGWDEQYF
clone size: .; D gene: TRBD2; J gene: TRBJ2-3; V gene: TRBV30; CDR3 DNA: TGTGCCTCAACTAGCGGGGGGGCCACGGGGGCAGATACGCAGTATTTT; CDR3 protein: CASTSGGATGADTQYF